Shown below are 20 T cell receptor beta chains from a single sample sequenced in a study of T-cell memory formation after mild COVID-19. One entry per CDR3 protein, called by TCRdb with MiXCR from the 5' RACE reads. This table has roughly 600,000 distinct CDR3 sequences, about a sixth appearing once. Material for sequencing was PBMCs or a T cell subset sorted from them (not recorded which). The receptors shown here come from an adult woman who had mild COVID-19 (a few samples of this study predate the infection). Cell type and time point are not known.

J is TRBJ2-7 and V is TRBV7-9; D tentatively reads TRBD1 or TRBD2 (6 bases each). This CDR3 is built from 15 residues. V lost 7 bases and J 4 bases, leaving 20 bases between the germline ends. Germline CDR1 is SEHNR and CDR2 is FQNEAQ (reference sequence). CDR3 DNA sequence: TGTGCCAGCACAACCTTAGGGGGGCCCCCTTACGAGCAGTACTTC. Encoded protein: CASTTLGGPPYEQYF.

This clonotype was counted at least ten times. V is TRBV7-2 and J is TRBJ2-1, with 12 bases lining up with TRBD2. V lost 2 bases, J lost 9 bases, and 17 bases stayed unmatched. The CDR3 covers 19 residues. Looked up from germline, CDR1 is SGHTA and CDR2 is FQGNSA. CDR3 region: CASSLLASGRAFPSGEQFF. The CDR3 DNA is TGTGCCAGCAGCTTATTGGCTAGCGGGAGGGCCTTTCCTTCTGGTGAGCAGTTCTTC. Supplemented by reference TRBV7-2 and TRBJ2-1, the full variable domain reads GAGVSQSPSNKVTEKGKDVELRCDPISGHTALYWYRQSLGQGLEFLIYFQGNSAPDKSGLPSDRFSAERTGGSVSTLTIQRTQQEDSAVYLCASSLLASGRAFPSGEQFFGPGTRLTVL.

The rearrangement joins TRBV4-3 to TRBJ1-2; no clear D. Germline values: CDR1 LGHNA, CDR2 YSLEER. V dropped 0 bases and J dropped 4 bases, with 15 bases sitting between them. This CDR3 spans 16 amino acids. This CDR3 is CASSQDEGIPPYGYTF. The DNA for the CDR3 is TGCGCCAGCAGCCAAGATGAGGGAATCCCCCCCTATGGCTACACCTTC.

This clonotype was counted a few times. The chain couples TRBV15 to TRBJ2-2; TRBD1 matches 9 bases. The V gene's germline CDR1 is LNHNV and CDR2 YYDKDF (reference sequence). V lost 7 bases to trimming and J lost 0 bases; unmatched junction nucleotides: 12. The CDR3 consists of 18 residues. The chain's CDR3 is CATTTDRGDAPNTGELFF. CDR3 coding DNA: TGTGCCACCACAACGGACAGGGGCGATGCCCCGAACACCGGGGAGCTGTTTTTT.

The J gene is TRBJ2-1, the V gene TRBV24-1, with 11 positions matching TRBD2. CDR3 size: 16 residues. Germline V gene data show CDR1 as KGHDR and CDR2 as SFDVKD. V lost 4 bases, J lost 6 bases, and 7 bases stayed unmatched. The CDR3 spells CATSDALAGDFNEQFF. The CDR3 nucleotides are TGTGCCACCAGTGACGCACTAGCGGGGGACTTCAATGAGCAGTTCTTC.

This clonotype was detected a few times. The rearrangement uses TRBV2 and TRBJ2-7; D not resolved. V lost 2 bases and J 2 bases, leaving 25 bases between the germline ends. The CDR3 consists of 19 residues. Germline assignment: CDR1 SNHLY and CDR2 FYNNEI. In DNA form, the CDR3 reads TGTGCCAGCAGTGAAACTTACCTCCGCCCGGGCCCCACGACCTACGAGCAGTACTTC. Translation gives CASSETYLRPGPTTYEQYF.

This clonotype was counted ten times or more. The rearrangement joins TRBV5-1 to TRBJ2-3, with 9 bases identical to TRBD1. Losses at the gene ends were 0 bases for V and 2 bases for J; bases not matched to a gene: 4. The CDR3 covers 16 residues. Germline V CDR1 and CDR2: SGHRS, YFSETQ. The CDR3: CASSLGWDRVTDTQYF. The CDR3 DNA sequence: TGCGCCAGCAGCTTGGGATGGGACAGGGTCACAGATACGCAGTATTTT.

This clonotype appeared a single time. The J gene is TRBJ2-5, the V gene TRBV11-3, with D possibly being TRBD2 (5 bases). The CDR3 has 12 residues. The V gene's germline CDR1 is SGHNT and CDR2 YENEEA. V was pared by 4 bases and J by 5 bases, with 8 bases between. The CDR3 DNA reads as TGTGCCAGCAGCTGGTGGAGGGAGACCCAGTACTTC. It is translated as CASSWWRETQYF. Full variable domain (missing parts from reference TRBV11-3 and TRBJ2-5): EAGVVQSPRYKIIEKKQPVAFWCNPISGHNTLYWYLQNLGQGPELLIRYENEEAVDDSQLPKDRFSAERLKGVDSTLKIQPAELGDSAVYLCASSWWRETQYFGPGTRLLVL.

The V and J genes are TRBV19 and TRBJ2-3; tentative D call: TRBD2 (6 bases). This CDR3 is built from 17 residues. Trimming stripped 7 bases from V and 2 bases from J, with 22 bases between. Germline CDR1 is LNHDA and CDR2 is SQIVND (reference sequence). CDR3 nucleotides: TGTGCCAGTAATGGCCCAGGAGCGGGTATGGTCACAGATACGCAGTATTTT. Its protein product is CASNGPGAGMVTDTQYF. Full variable domain (outside the CDR3, taken from reference TRBV19 and TRBJ2-3): DGGITQSPKYLFRKEGQNVTLSCEQNLNHDAMYWYRQDPGQGLRLIYYSQIVNDFQKGDIAEGYSVSREKKESFPLTVTSAQKNPTAFYLCASNGPGAGMVTDTQYFGPGTRLTVL.

The CDR3 is CASSLGRGSNDIQYF. The CDR3 nucleotides read TGTGCCAGCAGCTTAGGGAGGGGGAGTAACGACATTCAGTACTTC. The rearrangement joins TRBV7-9 to TRBJ2-4, with D perhaps assigned TRBD1 or TRBD2 (6 bases each). The CDR3 length is 15 residues. Germline CDR1 is SEHNR and CDR2 is FQNEAQ (reference sequence). With 1 base removed from V and 8 bases from J, the gap between germline ends came to 15 bases.

This clonotype was found many times. Here the CDR3 DNA reads TGTGCCAGCAGAGATATCGGGACATTCGGCGATGAGCAGTTCTTC. This encodes CASRDIGTFGDEQFF. The V gene is TRBV7-2, the J gene TRBJ2-1; D is perhaps TRBD1 (6 bases). The CDR3 is 15 amino acids. Germline CDR1 is SGHTA and CDR2 is FQGNSA. V lost 6 bases to trimming and J lost 8 bases, with 20 bases between them.

The CDR3: CSACLDPLYGYTF. In nucleotides, the CDR3 is TGCAGCGCCTGTCTGGACCCACTCTATGGCTACACCTTC. The chain joins TRBV29-1 to TRBJ1-2; D remains ambiguous. From germline, CDR1 is SQVTM and CDR2 ANQGSEA. This CDR3 is 13 amino acids long. The V gene lost 7 bases and the J gene lost 4 bases, with 16 bases spanning the gap.

V and J are TRBV7-9 and TRBJ1-1; D unresolved. The CDR3 totals 10 residues. V gave up 6 bases and J gave up 10 bases, with 9 bases separating them. Germline-derived CDR1 and CDR2 are SEHNR and FQNEAQ (reference sequence). Here the CDR3 reads CASSPLGAFF. The CDR3, as DNA: TGTGCCAGCAGTCCACTGGGAGCTTTCTTT. The full variable domain, in which reference TRBV7-9 and TRBJ1-1 provide the parts outside the CDR3, is DTGVSQNPRHKITKRGQNVTFRCDPISEHNRLYWYRQTLGQGPEFLTYFQNEAQLEKSRLLSDRFSAERPKGSFSTLEIQRTEQGDSAMYLCASSPLGAFFGQGTRLTVV.

V and J are TRBV6-5 and TRBJ1-1; the match to TRBD1 covers 8 bases. The CDR3 has 16 residues. Trimming removed 6 bases from V and 3 bases from J; junction bases left unmatched: 12. Germline lookup yields CDR1 MNHEY and CDR2 SVGAGI. CDR3 loop: CASSAPGGDWYTEAFF. For the CDR3, the DNA is TGTGCCAGCAGCGCCCCAGGGGGCGATTGGTACACTGAAGCTTTCTTT.

CDR3 DNA sequence: TGTGCCACCAGTGATCCTGGGAGGAATCAGCCCCAGCATTTT. Its translation: CATSDPGRNQPQHF. The gene calls are TRBV24-1 and TRBJ1-5; D ambiguous. The V end was cut by 3 bases, the J end by 4 bases, with 9 bases between. CDR1 is KGHDR, CDR2 SFDVKD, per germline. The CDR3 is made up of 14 amino acids.

This clonotype was counted between two and nine times. The chain employs TRBV5-5 and TRBJ1-5, with D unclear. The length of the CDR3 is 14 residues. CDR1 and CDR2 (germline): SGHKS, YYEKEE (reference sequence). Trimming took off 0 bases at V and 6 bases at J, with 10 bases between the two ends. This CDR3 reads CASSLGKHGQPQHF. CDR3 bases: TGTGCCAGCAGCTTGGGAAAGCATGGTCAGCCCCAGCATTTT.

The gene calls are TRBV6-8 and TRBJ2-1, with 13 bases aligning to TRBD2. CDR3 length: 19 residues. The J segment lost 0 bases and the V segment lost 5 bases, leaving 10 bases of the junction unmatched. The germline CDR1 and CDR2 sequences are MNHGY and SAAAGT. CDR3 in DNA: TGTGCCAGCAGTAGTCCGGGACTAGCGGGGTCGAGCTCCTACAATGAGCAGTTCTTC. This encodes CASSSPGLAGSSSYNEQFF.

A few counts support this clonotype. The chain recombines TRBV10-3 with TRBJ2-3; D might be TRBD1 (5 bases). The CDR3 sequence is 16 residues long. CDR1 is ENHRY, CDR2 SYGVKD, per germline. V dropped 2 bases and J dropped 0 bases, with 12 bases sitting between them. CDR3 coding DNA: TGTGCCATCAGTGAGCCAACCAGGGATAGCACAGATACGCAGTATTTT. Its translation is CAISEPTRDSTDTQYF.

The rearrangement uses TRBV12-3 or TRBV12-4 and TRBJ2-3; 7 nucleotides match TRBD1. Trimming took 0 bases from V and 1 from J; bases not matched to a gene: 4. The CDR3 covers 16 residues. CDR3 DNA: TGTGCCAGCAGTTTAGCGCGAGGGGGCCGCACAGATACGCAGTATTTT. This sequence encodes CASSLARGGRTDTQYF.

The sample holds a few counts of this clonotype. The CDR3 DNA reads TGTGCCAGCGGGGGACATAACAATCAGCCCCAGCATTTT. Amino acids: CASGGHNNQPQHF. The J gene is TRBJ1-5, the V gene TRBV6-2 or TRBV6-3; tentative D call: TRBD1 (6 bases). The CDR3 length is 13 residues. With 8 bases removed from V and 3 bases from J, the gap between germline ends came to 11 bases. Germline V lookup: CDR1 MNHEY, CDR2 SVGEGT.